This TCR beta chain came from a study of shared T cell receptors in the human thymus. Measured with immunoSEQ multiplex PCR; TCRdb has only the in-frame clones, and not every one. Of some 660,000 clones listed, around 87% are singletons. These data are also associated with another study on human thymus T cells. As that study records: Thymic and blood repertoires seemed to show skewed V and J gene use.

Sequencing was performed on thymocytes. The receptor comes from a boy in the first two years of life with a congenital heart defect.

CDR3 in DNA: TGTGCCAGCGGTCGGACAGGGACGAACACCGGGGAGCTGTTTTTT. Translation gives CASGRTGTNTGELFF. The V and J genes are TRBV6-1 and TRBJ2-2; 8 positions match TRBD1. This CDR3 spans 15 amino acids. From germline, CDR1 is MNHNS and CDR2 SASEGT. The trim removed 8 bases at V and 0 bases at J, leaving 5 bases unmatched.